Reported below is one T cell receptor (beta chain). Its antigen is still unknown. CDR3 length equals 13 residues. Looked up from germline, CDR1 is MNHEY and CDR2 is SVGAGI. Losses at the gene ends were 4 bases for V and 5 bases for J; bases not matched to a gene: 3. This entry comes from a study of shared clonotypes between healthy human individuals. Study-level results: The study generally estimated greater richness for naive than memory subsets.

The donors, healthy adults who were HIV-negative, had experienced no recent acute infections or vaccinations. Original data processing: ImmunoSEQ yielded junction-only sequences lacking quality scores, so filtering differed. Produced via immunoSEQ multiplex PCR; TCRdb's table is partial and in-frame only. V, J and clone size derive from that table, while D and trimming were established from the DNA sequence. Here the sample spans 850,000 to 1,100,000 clones, roughly 80% being singletons. The receptor was derived from a man between 18 and 35 years old in good health. Some clones in this sample may be carry-over from other donors' samples. What was sequenced was memory CD4+ T cells from PBMCs. The subset here: CD45RA-negative fraction. The gene calls are TRBV6-5 and TRBJ2-5, with 8 bases matching TRBD1. This CDR3 is CASSWGQAETQYF. Written as DNA, the CDR3 is TGTGCCAGCAGTTGGGGACAGGCGGAGACCCAGTACTTC.